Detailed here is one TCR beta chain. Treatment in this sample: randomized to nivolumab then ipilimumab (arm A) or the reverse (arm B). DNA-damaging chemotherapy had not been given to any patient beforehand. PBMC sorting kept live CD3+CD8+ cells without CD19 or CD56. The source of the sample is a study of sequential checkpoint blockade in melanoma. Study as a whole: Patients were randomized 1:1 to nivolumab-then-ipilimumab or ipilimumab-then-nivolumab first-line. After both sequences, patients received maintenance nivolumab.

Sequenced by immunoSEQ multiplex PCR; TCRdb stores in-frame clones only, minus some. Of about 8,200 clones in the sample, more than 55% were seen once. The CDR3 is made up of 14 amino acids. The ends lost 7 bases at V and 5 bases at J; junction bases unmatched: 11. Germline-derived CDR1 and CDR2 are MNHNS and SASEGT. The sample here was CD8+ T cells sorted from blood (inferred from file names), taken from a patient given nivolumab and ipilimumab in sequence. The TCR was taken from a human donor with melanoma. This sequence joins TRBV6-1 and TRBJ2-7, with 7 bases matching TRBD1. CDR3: CASTKEGAWNEQYF. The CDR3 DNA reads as TGTGCCAGCACTAAAGAGGGGGCTTGGAACGAGCAGTACTTC.